What follows are 30 T cell receptor beta chains derived from one specimen sequenced in a study of OX40 agonist ivuxolimab in advanced cancers. Here immunoSEQ multiplex PCR was the method, and the copy in TCRdb shows in-frame clones only, minus some. The profile shows about 81,000 clones, approximately 94% of them singletons. The sample was CD4+ or CD8+ T cells sorted from blood, taken in a trial of the OX40 agonist ivuxolimab. These receptors all stem from an adult with an advanced solid tumor such as melanoma, head and neck, liver or kidney cancer.

This clone showed up just once. This chain connects TRBV27 to TRBJ2-7; no clear D gene. Germline CDR1 MNHEY, CDR2 SMNVEV (reference sequence). This CDR3 spans 11 amino acids. The V end lost 5 bases, the J end lost 10 bases, and 12 bases lay between the germline ends. The DNA for the CDR3 is TGTGCCAGCAGTCGAGGAGTTTTACAGTACTTC. This translates into CASSRGVLQYF.

The gene calls are TRBV7-2 and TRBJ2-7; TRBD2 matches at 9 bases. This CDR3 comprises 17 residues. The junction had 11 bases not matched to a gene; V was cut back by 5 bases and J by 0 bases. The germline gives CDR1 SGHTA, CDR2 FQGNSA. The CDR3 coding sequence is TGTGCCAGCAGCCCCGTGGGACTAGCCGAGAGCTCCTACGAGCAGTACTTC. Translated, it gives CASSPVGLAESSYEQYF.

The chain combines TRBV7-9 with TRBJ1-5; possible D gene TRBD1, 6 bases. Trimming stripped 3 bases from V and 1 base from J, with 10 bases between. The CDR3 totals 15 residues. CDR1 SEHNR and CDR2 FQNEAQ come from the germline V gene (reference sequence). Written as DNA, the CDR3 is TGTGCCAGCAGCTTGGGGGGCAGCAGCAATCAGCCCCAGCATTTT. As protein: CASSLGGSSNQPQHF.

V is TRBV27 and J is TRBJ1-2; D gene uncertain. Germline values: CDR1 MNHEY, CDR2 SMNVEV (reference sequence). The CDR3 has 16 residues. V lost 3 bases and J lost 2, with 16 bases in between. CDR3 coding DNA: TGTGCCAGCAGTTTTGCCGCTGGGATTTTGAACTATGGCTACACCTTC. The encoded protein is CASSFAAGILNYGYTF.

The chain is built from TRBV4-1 and TRBJ1-1; unclear D gene. V dropped 1 base and J dropped 11 bases, with 8 bases sitting between them. Germline assignment: CDR1 MGHRA and CDR2 YSYEKL. The CDR3 extends over 11 amino acids. The CDR3 reads CASSQGVRAFF. DNA of the CDR3: TGCGCCAGCAGCCAAGGAGTTAGGGCTTTCTTT.

This clone appeared once. The CDR3 DNA reads as TGCGCCAGCAGCTTTAACCAGGGGACCTACAATGAGCAGTTCTTC. Translating it yields CASSFNQGTYNEQFF. The rearrangement joins TRBV5-1 to TRBJ2-1; possible D gene TRBD1, 6 bases. CDR3 length: 15 amino acids. Germline V gives CDR1 SGHRS, CDR2 YFSETQ. V lost 2 bases, J lost 2 bases, and 11 bases lay in between.

A single count supports this clone. This rearrangement joins TRBV4-3 to TRBJ1-2, with D hard to call. CDR3 size: 13 residues. Germline lookup yields CDR1 LGHNA and CDR2 YSLEER. V lost 0 bases and J lost 5, with 7 bases in between. The CDR3 is CASSQDRGYGYTF. The DNA of the CDR3 is TGCGCCAGCAGCCAAGACCGAGGGTATGGCTACACCTTC.

The V gene is TRBV19, the J gene TRBJ2-1; D might be TRBD2 (6 bases). Germline V gene data show CDR1 as LNHDA and CDR2 as SQIVND (reference sequence). V lost 8 bases and J lost 0, with 11 bases in between. The CDR3 is 14 residues long. The CDR3 DNA is TGTGCCAGTCGGGGGTGGACCTCCTACAATGAGCAGTTCTTC. Translation gives CASRGWTSYNEQFF.

The CDR3 loop is CASSLRLAGGLEWEQFF. Here the CDR3 DNA reads TGTGCCAGCAGCCTAAGATTAGCGGGGGGGCTCGAGTGGGAGCAGTTCTTC. The gene calls are TRBV7-2 and TRBJ2-1, with 11 positions matching TRBD2. This CDR3 has 17 amino acids. The germline V gene has CDR1 SGHTA and CDR2 FQGNSA. Trimming took 5 bases from V and 10 from J; bases not matched to a gene: 16.

This clone was counted between two and nine times. The chain couples TRBV4-3 to TRBJ1-1; 9 nucleotides line up with TRBD1. CDR3 size: 13 residues. The V and J ends lost 6 bases and 7 bases, in that order; junction bases with no gene match: 6. Looked up from germline, CDR1 is LGHNA and CDR2 is YSLEER. The CDR3, as DNA: TGCGCCAGCAGTCTACAGGGGGCAGATGAAGCTTTCTTT. It encodes CASSLQGADEAFF.

The chain employs TRBV12-5 and TRBJ1-1; D perhaps matches TRBD1 (5 bases). Per the germline V gene, CDR1 is LGHNT and CDR2 is FRNRAP. V was trimmed by 6 bases and J by 0 bases, leaving 14 bases between them. This CDR3 has 15 residues. CDR3 bases: TGTGCTAGTGGCCCCTGGGGCGGCATGAACACTGAAGCTTTCTTT. Protein: CASGPWGGMNTEAFF.

The V and J genes are TRBV4-1 and TRBJ2-6, with D unclear. Germline values: CDR1 MGHRA, CDR2 YSYEKL. CDR3 size: 16 residues. The V end lost 0 bases, the J end lost 4 bases, and 10 bases lay between the germline ends. The CDR3 loop is CASSQDLGPGANVLTF. The CDR3 coding sequence is TGCGCCAGCAGCCAAGATTTAGGCCCGGGGGCCAACGTCCTGACTTTC.

The chain carries TRBV7-9 and TRBJ1-4; TRBD1 matches at 9 bases. The CDR3 contains 15 residues. The ends lost 5 bases at V and 7 bases at J; junction bases unmatched: 8. From germline, CDR1 is SEHNR and CDR2 FQNEAQ (reference sequence). CDR3 DNA: TGTGCCAGCAGCCCCCGGGACAGGGAGGGTGAAAAACTGTTTTTT. It specifies CASSPRDREGEKLFF.

This rearrangement joins TRBV27 to TRBJ1-1; D is uncertain. Germline lookup yields CDR1 MNHEY and CDR2 SMNVEV (reference sequence). The CDR3 consists of 15 residues. The V end was cut by 4 bases, the J end by 1 base, with 13 bases between. CDR3 amino acids: CASSSFGQANTEAFF. DNA of the CDR3: TGTGCCAGCAGTTCATTTGGTCAGGCGAACACTGAAGCTTTCTTT.

This clone was seen only a few times. This chain connects TRBV19 to TRBJ1-1; the D is unclear. Germline V CDR1 and CDR2: LNHDA, SQIVND (reference sequence). There are 12 residues in the CDR3. The V end lost 10 bases, the J end lost 1 base, and 10 bases lay between the germline ends. The CDR3 DNA is TGTGCCATACGACGAGGGAACACTGAAGCTTTCTTT. Its protein is CAIRRGNTEAFF.

The rearrangement uses TRBV6-4 and TRBJ2-1; the D is unclear. The germline gives CDR1 MRHNA, CDR2 SNTAGT. V gave up 0 bases and J gave up 6 bases, with 9 bases separating them. The CDR3 spans 14 residues. The DNA of the CDR3 is TGTGCCAGCAGTGACTCAAGGCAGCCCAATGAGCAGTTCTTC. Translation gives CASSDSRQPNEQFF.

The genes are TRBV7-2 and TRBJ2-1; D unresolved. Germline assignment: CDR1 SGHTA and CDR2 FQGNSA. Trimming cost V 1 base and J 7 bases, with 11 bases left between them. The CDR3 has 14 residues. The DNA for the CDR3 is TGTGCCAGCAGCTTAGGGTCAAGACCGAATGAGCAGTTCTTC. Translating it yields CASSLGSRPNEQFF. Complete variable domain (other parts from reference TRBV7-2 and TRBJ2-1): GAGVSQSPSNKVTEKGKDVELRCDPISGHTALYWYRQSLGQGLEFLIYFQGNSAPDKSGLPSDRFSAERTGGSVSTLTIQRTQQEDSAVYLCASSLGSRPNEQFFGPGTRLTVL.

The chain links TRBV7-2 to TRBJ2-3; the match to TRBD2 covers 7 bases. V shed 1 base and J 1 base; nucleotides not matched to a gene: 5. Germline CDR1 is SGHTA and CDR2 is FQGNSA. This CDR3 spans 16 amino acids. CDR3 sequence (DNA): TGTGCCAGCAGCTTAGTGGGCGGGAGTGGCACAGATACGCAGTATTTT. As protein: CASSLVGGSGTDTQYF.

The chain carries TRBV19 and TRBJ2-7; 10 positions match TRBD2. The length of the CDR3 is 16 residues. J lost 0 bases, V lost 5 bases, and 7 bases had no gene match. The germline V gene has CDR1 LNHDA and CDR2 SQIVND (reference sequence). Here the CDR3 reads CASSFSLAGSSYEQYF. The CDR3, as DNA: TGTGCCAGTAGTTTCTCACTAGCGGGATCCTCCTACGAGCAGTACTTC.

The rearrangement links TRBV28 to TRBJ2-7, with 11 bases lining up with TRBD2. This CDR3 has 14 amino acids. With V trimmed by 5 bases and J by 7 bases, 7 bases remained unmatched. CDR1 and CDR2 from the germline V gene are MDHEN and SYDVKM. The CDR3 is CASSTLAGGWEQYF. The CDR3 region has the DNA TGTGCCAGCAGTACTTTAGCGGGAGGGTGGGAGCAGTACTTC.

The chain has TRBV5-6 and TRBJ1-2; TRBD1 is a possible D gene (5 bases). The CDR3 runs to 15 residues. The V end was cut by 7 bases, the J end by 2 bases, with 18 bases between. Looked up from germline, CDR1 is SGHDT and CDR2 is YYEEEE. CDR3 sequence: CASRQAVGDNYGYTF. For the CDR3, the DNA is TGTGCCAGCCGCCAGGCGGTAGGGGACAACTATGGCTACACCTTC.

The gene calls are TRBV15 and TRBJ1-2; 9 positions match TRBD1. In germline, CDR1 is LNHNV, CDR2 YYDKDF (reference sequence). The CDR3 totals 13 residues. J lost 8 bases, V lost 5 bases, and 6 bases had no gene match. This chain's CDR3 is CATSEDRGGGYTF. CDR3 nucleotide sequence: TGTGCCACCAGCGAGGACAGGGGAGGCGGCTACACCTTC. Variable domain in full (rest from reference TRBV15 and TRBJ1-2): DAMVIQNPRYQVTQFGKPVTLSCSQTLNHNVMYWYQQKSSQAPKLLFHYYDKDFNNEADTPDNFQSRRPNTSFCFLDIRSPGLGDTAMYLCATSEDRGGGYTFGSGTRLTVV.

V gene TRBV27 combines with J gene TRBJ2-7; TRBD1 agrees at 9 bases. Germline CDR1 is MNHEY and CDR2 is SMNVEV (reference sequence). The CDR3 covers 17 residues. V was pared by 5 bases and J by 3 bases, with 14 bases of the junction left unmatched. The DNA of the CDR3 is TGTGCCAGCAGTCTAGCCCTGGGACAGGGTATTTACTACGAGCAGTACTTC. Protein sequence: CASSLALGQGIYYEQYF.

The genes are TRBV7-9 and TRBJ2-7; the match to TRBD1 covers 7 bases. Germline V gene sequence: CDR1 SEHNR, CDR2 FQNEAQ (reference sequence). This CDR3 is 17 amino acids long. The ends lost 1 base at V and 0 bases at J; junction bases unmatched: 9. CDR3 sequence (DNA): TGTGCCAGCAGCTTAGTGGACAGGACGAACCCCTCCTACGAGCAGTACTTC. Protein: CASSLVDRTNPSYEQYF.

J is TRBJ1-2 and V is TRBV29-1; D possibly corresponds to TRBD1 (5 bases). The CDR3 extends over 13 amino acids. Germline assignment: CDR1 SQVTM and CDR2 ANQGSEA. V dropped 8 bases and J dropped 4 bases, with 17 bases sitting between them. As DNA, the CDR3 is TGCAGCTTGGGACCACCGGCGTCCTATGGCTACACCTTC. This translates into CSLGPPASYGYTF.

This clone was seen once. V gene TRBV19 combines with J gene TRBJ1-4, with a weak D call TRBD1 (5 bases). The CDR3 contains 15 residues. V was cut by 3 bases and J by 0 bases, with 8 bases left in between. The germline V gene encodes CDR1 LNHDA and CDR2 SQIVND (reference sequence). CDR3 loop: CASSISGATNEKLFF. DNA for the CDR3: TGTGCCAGTAGTATCTCGGGGGCAACTAATGAAAAACTGTTTTTT.

The chain uses TRBV5-1 and TRBJ1-5; possible D gene TRBD1, 5 bases. V dropped 2 bases and J dropped 0 bases, with 9 bases sitting between them. This CDR3 is 15 amino acids long. CDR1 and CDR2 (germline): SGHRS, YFSETQ. CDR3 coding DNA: TGCGCCAGCAGCTTTTGGGGGGGTAGCAATCAGCCCCAGCATTTT. Encoded protein: CASSFWGGSNQPQHF.

In its sample, this clone was seen once. CDR3 bases: TGCGCCAGCAGCCAAGGCGCAGGGAAGCCAGACGAGCAGTACTTC. It translates to CASSQGAGKPDEQYF. This chain uses TRBV4-3 with TRBJ2-7, with a weak D call TRBD1 (5 bases). V lost 1 base and J 5 bases, leaving 15 bases between the germline ends. Per germline, CDR1 LGHNA and CDR2 YSLEER. The CDR3 totals 15 residues.

CDR3: CASNKQELAKNIQYF. In DNA, the CDR3 is TGTGCCAGCAACAAACAGGAGTTAGCCAAAAACATTCAGTACTTC. J is TRBJ2-4 and V is TRBV28; the D gene is possibly TRBD1 (5 bases). Germline-derived CDR1 and CDR2 are MDHEN and SYDVKM. This CDR3 contains 15 residues. V was pared by 7 bases and J by 0 bases, with 13 bases between.

The chain is built from TRBV27 and TRBJ2-1; D possibly corresponds to TRBD2 (6 bases). Trimming pared 4 bases from V and 1 base from J, leaving 17 bases between. Germline loops: CDR1 MNHEY, CDR2 SMNVEV (reference sequence). The CDR3 has 17 residues. This CDR3 is CASSSIQTRLSYNEQFF. Here the CDR3 DNA reads TGTGCCAGCAGTTCAATCCAGACTAGGCTATCCTACAATGAGCAGTTCTTC.